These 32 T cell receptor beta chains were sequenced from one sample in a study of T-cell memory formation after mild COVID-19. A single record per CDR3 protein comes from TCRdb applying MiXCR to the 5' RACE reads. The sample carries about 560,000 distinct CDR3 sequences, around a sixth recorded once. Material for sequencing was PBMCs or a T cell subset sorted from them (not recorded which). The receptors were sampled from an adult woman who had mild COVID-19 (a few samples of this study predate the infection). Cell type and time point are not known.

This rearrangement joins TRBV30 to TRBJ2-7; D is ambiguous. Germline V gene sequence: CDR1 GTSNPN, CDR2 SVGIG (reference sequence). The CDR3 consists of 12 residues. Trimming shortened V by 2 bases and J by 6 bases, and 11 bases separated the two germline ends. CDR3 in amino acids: CAWSSWGREQYF. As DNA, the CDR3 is TGTGCCTGGAGTTCTTGGGGTCGCGAGCAGTACTTC.

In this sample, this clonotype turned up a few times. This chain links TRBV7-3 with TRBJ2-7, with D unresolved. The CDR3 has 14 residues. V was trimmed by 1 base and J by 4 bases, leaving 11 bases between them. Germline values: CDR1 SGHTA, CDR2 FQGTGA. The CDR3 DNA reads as TGTGCCAGCAGCTTAAATCCCGTCGGATACGAGCAGTACTTC. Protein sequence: CASSLNPVGYEQYF.

The CDR3 is CAISAGTGRYGYTF. The CDR3 nucleotides read TGTGCCATCAGCGCTGGGACAGGAAGATATGGCTACACCTTC. The chain combines TRBV10-3 with TRBJ1-2; the match to TRBD1 covers 8 bases. The junction had 8 bases not matched to a gene; V was cut back by 6 bases and J by 5 bases. Germline V gives CDR1 ENHRY, CDR2 SYGVKD. This CDR3 comprises 14 residues.

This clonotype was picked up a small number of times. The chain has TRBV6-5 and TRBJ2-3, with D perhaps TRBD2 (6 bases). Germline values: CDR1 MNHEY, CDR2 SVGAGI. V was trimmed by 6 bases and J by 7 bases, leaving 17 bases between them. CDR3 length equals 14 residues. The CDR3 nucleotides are TGTGCCAGCAGCCCCAACCCGGGGGACCATACGCAGTATTTT. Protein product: CASSPNPGDHTQYF.

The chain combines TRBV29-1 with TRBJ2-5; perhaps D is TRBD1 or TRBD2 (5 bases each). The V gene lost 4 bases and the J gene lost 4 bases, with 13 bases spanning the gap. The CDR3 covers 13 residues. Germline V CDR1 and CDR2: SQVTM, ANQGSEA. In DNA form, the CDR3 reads TGCAGCGTTGGCCCCCCTGGGGGAGAGACCCAGTACTTC. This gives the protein CSVGPPGGETQYF.

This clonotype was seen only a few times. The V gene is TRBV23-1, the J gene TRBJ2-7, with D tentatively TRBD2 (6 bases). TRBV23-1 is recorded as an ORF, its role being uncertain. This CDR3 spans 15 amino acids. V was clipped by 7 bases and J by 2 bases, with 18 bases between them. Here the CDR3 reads CASIRTRDGTYEQYF. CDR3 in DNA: TGCGCCAGCATCCGTACGCGGGACGGAACCTACGAGCAGTACTTC.

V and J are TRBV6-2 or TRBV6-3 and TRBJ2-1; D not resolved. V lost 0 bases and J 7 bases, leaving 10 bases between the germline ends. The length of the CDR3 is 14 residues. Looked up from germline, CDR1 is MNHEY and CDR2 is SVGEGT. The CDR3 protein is CASSYSLGQNEQFF. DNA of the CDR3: TGTGCCAGCAGTTACTCGTTAGGTCAGAATGAGCAGTTCTTC.

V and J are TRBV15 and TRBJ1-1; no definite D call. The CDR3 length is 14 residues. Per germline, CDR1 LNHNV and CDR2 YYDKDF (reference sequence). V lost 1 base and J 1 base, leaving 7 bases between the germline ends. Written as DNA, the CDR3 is TGTGCCACCAGCAGAGTGCTCCGGAACACTGAAGCTTTCTTT. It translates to CATSRVLRNTEAFF. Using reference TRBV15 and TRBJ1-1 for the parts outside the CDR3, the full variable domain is DAMVIQNPRYQVTQFGKPVTLSCSQTLNHNVMYWYQQKSSQAPKLLFHYYDKDFNNEADTPDNFQSRRPNTSFCFLDIRSPGLGDTAMYLCATSRVLRNTEAFFGQGTRLTVV.

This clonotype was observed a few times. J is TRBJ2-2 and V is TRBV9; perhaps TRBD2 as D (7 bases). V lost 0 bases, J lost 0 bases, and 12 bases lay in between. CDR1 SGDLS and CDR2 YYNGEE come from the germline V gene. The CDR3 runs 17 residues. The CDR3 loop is CASSVATRGPNTGELFF. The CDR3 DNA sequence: TGTGCCAGCAGCGTAGCTACGCGGGGGCCGAACACCGGGGAGCTGTTTTTT.

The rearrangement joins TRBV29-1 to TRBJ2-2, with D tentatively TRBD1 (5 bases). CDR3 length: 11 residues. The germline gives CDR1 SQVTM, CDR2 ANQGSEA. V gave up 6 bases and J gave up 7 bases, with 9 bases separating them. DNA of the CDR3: TGCAGCGTAGGGGCGATCGGGGAGCTGTTTTTT. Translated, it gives CSVGAIGELFF.

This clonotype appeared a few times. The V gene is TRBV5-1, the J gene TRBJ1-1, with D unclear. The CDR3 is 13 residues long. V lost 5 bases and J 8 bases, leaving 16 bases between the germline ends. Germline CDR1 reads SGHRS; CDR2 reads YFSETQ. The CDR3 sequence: CASRPDLLGEAFF. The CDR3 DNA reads TGCGCCAGCAGGCCGGACCTCTTGGGGGAAGCTTTCTTT.

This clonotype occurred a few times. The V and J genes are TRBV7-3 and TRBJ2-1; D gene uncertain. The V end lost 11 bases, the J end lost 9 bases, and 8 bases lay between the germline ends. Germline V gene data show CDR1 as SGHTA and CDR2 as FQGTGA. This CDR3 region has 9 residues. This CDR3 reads CAWTSEQFF. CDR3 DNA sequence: TGTGCCTGGACCAGTGAGCAGTTCTTC.

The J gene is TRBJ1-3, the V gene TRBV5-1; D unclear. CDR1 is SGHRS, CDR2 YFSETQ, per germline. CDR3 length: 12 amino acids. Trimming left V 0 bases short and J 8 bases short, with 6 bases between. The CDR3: CASSLGEDTIYF. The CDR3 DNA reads TGCGCCAGCAGCTTGGGGGAGGACACCATATATTTT.

Here the CDR3 DNA reads TGCAGCGTCCGCGACAGTTCCACTGAAGCTTTCTTT. Protein product: CSVRDSSTEAFF. This chain joins TRBV29-1 and TRBJ1-1; tentatively, D is TRBD1 (5 bases). Looked up from germline, CDR1 is SQVTM and CDR2 is ANQGSEA. This CDR3 has 12 amino acids. Between the trimmed V and J ends, which lost 6 bases and 4 bases, there was a span of 12 bases.

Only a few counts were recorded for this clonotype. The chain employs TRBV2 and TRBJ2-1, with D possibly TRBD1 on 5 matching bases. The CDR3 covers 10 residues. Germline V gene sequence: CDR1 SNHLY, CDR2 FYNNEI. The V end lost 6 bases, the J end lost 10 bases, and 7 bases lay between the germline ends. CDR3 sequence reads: CASSREEQFF. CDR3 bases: TGTGCCAGCAGCAGGGAAGAGCAGTTCTTC. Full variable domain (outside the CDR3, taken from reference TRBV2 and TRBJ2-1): EPEVTQTPSHQVTQMGQEVILRCVPISNHLYFYWYRQILGQKVEFLVSFYNNEISEKSEIFDDQFSVERPDGSNFTLKIRSTKLEDSAMYFCASSREEQFFGPGTRLTVL.

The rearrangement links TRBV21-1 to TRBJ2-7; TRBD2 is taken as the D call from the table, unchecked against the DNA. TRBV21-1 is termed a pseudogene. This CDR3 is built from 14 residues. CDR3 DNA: TGTGCCAGCAGCAGGCTAGCGGGAGCTGTCGAGCAGTACTTC. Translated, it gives CASSRLAGAVEQYF.

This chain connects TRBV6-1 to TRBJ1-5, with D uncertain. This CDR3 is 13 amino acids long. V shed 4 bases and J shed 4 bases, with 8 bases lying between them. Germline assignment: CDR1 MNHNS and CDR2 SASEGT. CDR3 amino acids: CASSVKGNQPQHF. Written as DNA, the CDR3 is TGTGCCAGCAGTGTGAAGGGAAATCAGCCCCAGCATTTT.

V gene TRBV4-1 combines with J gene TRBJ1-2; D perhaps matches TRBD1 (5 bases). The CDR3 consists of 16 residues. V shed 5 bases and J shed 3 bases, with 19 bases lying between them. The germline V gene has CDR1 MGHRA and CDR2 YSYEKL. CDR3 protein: CASSTPGGKNDYGYTF. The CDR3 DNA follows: TGCGCCAGCAGCACCCCCGGGGGGAAGAATGACTATGGCTACACCTTC.

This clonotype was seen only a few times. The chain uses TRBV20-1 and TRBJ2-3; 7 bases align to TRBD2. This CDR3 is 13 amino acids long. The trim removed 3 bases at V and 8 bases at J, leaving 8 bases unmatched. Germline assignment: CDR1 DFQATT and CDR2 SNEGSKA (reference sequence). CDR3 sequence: CSASRGGEPTQYF. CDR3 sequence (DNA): TGCAGTGCTAGTCGTGGGGGGGAGCCTACGCAGTATTTT.

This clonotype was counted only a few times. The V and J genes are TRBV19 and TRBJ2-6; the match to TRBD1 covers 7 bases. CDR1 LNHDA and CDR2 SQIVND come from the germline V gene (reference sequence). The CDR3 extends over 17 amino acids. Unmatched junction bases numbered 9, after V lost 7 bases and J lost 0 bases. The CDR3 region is CASTLRQGSSGANVLTF. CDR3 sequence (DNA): TGTGCCAGTACCCTACGACAGGGCAGCTCTGGGGCCAACGTCCTGACTTTC.

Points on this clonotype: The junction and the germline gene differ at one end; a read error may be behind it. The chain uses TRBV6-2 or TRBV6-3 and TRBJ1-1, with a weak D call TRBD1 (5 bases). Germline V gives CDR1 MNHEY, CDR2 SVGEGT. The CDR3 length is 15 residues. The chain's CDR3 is CDSSYSGRLNTEAFF. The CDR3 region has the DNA TGTGACAGCAGTTACTCGGGACGGTTAAACACTGAAGCTTTCTTT.

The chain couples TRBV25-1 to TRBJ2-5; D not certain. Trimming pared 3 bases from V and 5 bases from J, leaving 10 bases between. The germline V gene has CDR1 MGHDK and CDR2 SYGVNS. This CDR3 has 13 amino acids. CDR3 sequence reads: CASSDPGSETQYF. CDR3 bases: TGTGCCAGCAGTGACCCCGGTTCTGAGACCCAGTACTTC.

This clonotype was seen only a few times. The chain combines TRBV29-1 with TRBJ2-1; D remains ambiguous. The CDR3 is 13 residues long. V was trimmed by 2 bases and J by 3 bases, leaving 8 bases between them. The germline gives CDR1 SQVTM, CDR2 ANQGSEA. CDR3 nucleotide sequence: TGCAGCGTTGAACACACGAGCTACAATGAGCAGTTCTTC. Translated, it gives CSVEHTSYNEQFF.

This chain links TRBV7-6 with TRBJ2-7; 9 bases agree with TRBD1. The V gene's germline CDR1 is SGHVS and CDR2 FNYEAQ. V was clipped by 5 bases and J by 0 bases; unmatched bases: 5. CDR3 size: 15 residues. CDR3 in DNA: TGTGCCAGCAGCCGGGACAGGGCTTCCTCCTACGAGCAGTACTTC. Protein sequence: CASSRDRASSYEQYF.

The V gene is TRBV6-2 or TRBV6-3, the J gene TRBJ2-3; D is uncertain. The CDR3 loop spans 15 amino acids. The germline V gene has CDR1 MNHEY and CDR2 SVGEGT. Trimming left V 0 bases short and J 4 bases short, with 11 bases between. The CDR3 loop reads CASSYSSRLSDTQYF. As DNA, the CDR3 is TGTGCCAGCAGTTACTCGTCGCGGTTATCAGATACGCAGTATTTT.

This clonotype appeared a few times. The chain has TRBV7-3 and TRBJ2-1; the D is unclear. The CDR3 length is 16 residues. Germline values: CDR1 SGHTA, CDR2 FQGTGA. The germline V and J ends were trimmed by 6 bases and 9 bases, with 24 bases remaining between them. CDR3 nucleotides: TGTGCCAGCAGTCCTAACCCTCACCCAGGCAGGACTGAGCAGTTCTTC. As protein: CASSPNPHPGRTEQFF.

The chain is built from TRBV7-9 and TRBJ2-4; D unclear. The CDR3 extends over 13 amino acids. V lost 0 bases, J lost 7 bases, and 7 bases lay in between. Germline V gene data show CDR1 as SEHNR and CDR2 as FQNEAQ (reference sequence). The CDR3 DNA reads TGTGCCAGCAGCTTAGCCCCAATGAACATTCAGTACTTC. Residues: CASSLAPMNIQYF. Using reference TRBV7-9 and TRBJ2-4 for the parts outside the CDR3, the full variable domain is DTGVSQNPRHKITKRGQNVTFRCDPISEHNRLYWYRQTLGQGPEFLTYFQNEAQLEKSRLLSDRFSAERPKGSFSTLEIQRTEQGDSAMYLCASSLAPMNIQYFGAGTRLSVL.

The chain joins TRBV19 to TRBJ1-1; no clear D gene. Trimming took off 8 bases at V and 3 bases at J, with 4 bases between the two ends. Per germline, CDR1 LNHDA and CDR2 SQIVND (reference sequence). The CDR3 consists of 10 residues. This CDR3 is CASFYTEAFF. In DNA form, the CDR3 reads TGTGCCAGTTTCTACACTGAAGCTTTCTTT.

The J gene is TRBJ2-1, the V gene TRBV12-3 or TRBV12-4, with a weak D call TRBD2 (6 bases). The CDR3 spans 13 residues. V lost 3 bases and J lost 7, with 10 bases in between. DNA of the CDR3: TGTGCCAGCAGTTTTTTTGGGGGGAATGAGCAGTTCTTC. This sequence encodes CASSFFGGNEQFF.

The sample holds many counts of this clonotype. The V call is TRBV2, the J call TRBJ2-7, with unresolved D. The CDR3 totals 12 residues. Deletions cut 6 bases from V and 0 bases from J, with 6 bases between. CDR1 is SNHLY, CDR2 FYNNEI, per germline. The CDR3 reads CASRLSSYEQYF. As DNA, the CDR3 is TGTGCCAGCAGGCTTAGCTCCTACGAGCAGTACTTC.

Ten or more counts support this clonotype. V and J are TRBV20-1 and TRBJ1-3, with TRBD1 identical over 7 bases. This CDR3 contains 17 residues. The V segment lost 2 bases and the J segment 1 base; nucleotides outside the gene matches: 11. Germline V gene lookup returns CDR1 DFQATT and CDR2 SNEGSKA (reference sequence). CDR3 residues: CSARTSRGQISGNTIYF. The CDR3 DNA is TGCAGTGCTAGAACCTCCCGGGGACAGATTTCTGGAAACACCATATATTTT.

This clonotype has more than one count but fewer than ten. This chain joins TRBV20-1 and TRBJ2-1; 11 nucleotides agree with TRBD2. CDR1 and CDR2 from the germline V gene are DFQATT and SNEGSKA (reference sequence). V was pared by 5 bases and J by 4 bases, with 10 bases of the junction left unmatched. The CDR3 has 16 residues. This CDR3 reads CSAPNSTSGKYNEQFF. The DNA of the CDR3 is TGCAGTGCTCCGAACTCGACTAGCGGGAAATACAATGAGCAGTTCTTC.